The 32 T cell receptor beta chains in this list originate from one sample, sequenced in a study of T cells in Graves' hyperthyroidism and ophthalmopathy. RNA transcripts served as the template for amplifying TCR beta CDR3 regions. First-round RT-PCR targeting the TCR CDR3 was performed with the HTBI primer set. Via MiXCR, TCRdb re-called the multiplex PCR reads, giving one row per CDR3 protein. The table shows around 300,000 distinct CDR3 sequences, with approximately 13% occurring only once. Sequenced material: blood. The receptors here all came from a woman in her thirties or forties with Graves' hyperthyroidism.

This clonotype has a handful of counts. This chain links TRBV27 with TRBJ2-4; D call uncertain. Germline lookup yields CDR1 MNHEY and CDR2 SMNVEV (reference sequence). This CDR3 is built from 14 residues. V gave up 5 bases and J gave up 6 bases, with 14 bases separating them. The CDR3 bases are TGTGCCAGCAGTCCCTCGGCCTGGGGAAACATTCAGTACTTC. Translation gives CASSPSAWGNIQYF.

This clonotype has ten or more counts. V and J are TRBV12-3 or TRBV12-4 and TRBJ2-1, with 11 bases fitting TRBD2. Trimming removed 6 bases from V and 6 bases from J; junction bases left unmatched: 13. This CDR3 comprises 17 residues. CDR3 DNA: TGTGCCAGCAGGGATGAAGTTAGCGGGAGGGCGGGCAATGAGCAGTTCTTC. Translation gives CASRDEVSGRAGNEQFF.

This clonotype was seen repeatedly, ten times or more. The CDR3 bases are TGTGCCAGCAGCTTGTACGGGGAACGCTACGAGCAGTACTTC. It codes for CASSLYGERYEQYF. The rearrangement uses TRBV5-6 and TRBJ2-7; D might be TRBD2 (5 bases). The CDR3 runs to 14 residues. Germline CDR1 is SGHDT and CDR2 is YYEEEE. V was clipped by 1 base and J by 3 bases, with 11 bases between them.

Regarding this clonotype: In this CDR3 the conserved last residue, phenylalanine or tryptophan, is missing, so a read error is likely. The chain uses TRBV4-2 and TRBJ1-2; weak D call: TRBD1 (5 bases). The CDR3 covers 16 residues. Looked up from germline, CDR1 is LGHNA and CDR2 is YNFKEQ. Trimming took off 1 base at V and 0 bases at J, with 12 bases between the two ends. The CDR3 DNA is TGTGCCAGCAGCCAAGCGTACAGGCTAGCTAACTATGGCTACACCCTC. It codes for CASSQAYRLANYGYTL.

This clonotype has at least ten counts. The V call is TRBV10-3, the J call TRBJ2-7, with D perhaps TRBD1 (6 bases). The CDR3 consists of 15 residues. Deletions cut 10 bases from V and 0 bases from J, with 19 bases between. Per germline, CDR1 ENHRY and CDR2 SYGVKD. CDR3 nucleotide sequence: TGTGCCACCGCCGACCGGGACACTGGCTCCTACGAGCAGTACTTC. It translates to CATADRDTGSYEQYF.

The count of this clonotype is one. This chain joins TRBV5-1 and TRBJ1-5; TRBD1 aligns across 10 bases. The CDR3 sequence is 14 residues long. Germline V gene data show CDR1 as SGHRS and CDR2 as YFSETQ. V gave up 3 bases and J gave up 5 bases; unmatched junction bases: 2. CDR3 in amino acids: CASSSGQGDQPQHF. The CDR3 coding sequence is TGCGCCAGCAGCTCTGGACAGGGGGATCAGCCCCAGCATTTT.

This clonotype occurred many times. V usage is TRBV14 and J usage is TRBJ2-5; TRBD1 aligns across 9 bases. The CDR3 is 15 residues long. CDR1 is SGHDN and CDR2 is FVKESK in the germline V gene. The J segment lost 5 bases and the V segment lost 1 base, leaving 5 bases of the junction unmatched. CDR3 region: CASSQAGTGLETQYF. The CDR3 nucleotides read TGTGCCAGCAGCCAAGCCGGGACAGGGCTGGAGACCCAGTACTTC.

The count of this clonotype is one. J is TRBJ1-1 and V is TRBV12-3 or TRBV12-4; D not certain. Trimming pared 5 bases from V and 1 base from J, leaving 17 bases between. The CDR3 runs to 16 residues. CDR3 residues: CASSLFPAEGNTEAFF. The DNA of the CDR3 is TGTGCCAGCAGTCTTTTCCCGGCAGAAGGGAACACTGAAGCTTTCTTT.

This clonotype was counted at least ten times. V and J are TRBV6-1 and TRBJ2-5, with 12 bases identical to TRBD2. The trim removed 8 bases at V and 1 base at J, leaving 8 bases unmatched. The CDR3 extends over 16 amino acids. Germline V CDR1 and CDR2: MNHNS, SASEGT. CDR3 coding DNA: TGTGCCAGCCGAAGTGGGACTAGCGGGTTCCAAGAGACCCAGTACTTC. This translates into CASRSGTSGFQETQYF.

Concerning this clonotype itself: A single base separates this from a much larger clone, so it may be a read error. The rearrangement uses TRBV5-6 and TRBJ2-1, with TRBD1 matching over 7 bases. The CDR3 loop spans 16 amino acids. Germline V gene data show CDR1 as SGHDT and CDR2 as YYEEEE. In nucleotides, the CDR3 is TGTGCCAGCGGCTTAAGACACAGGGGACCTTACAATGAGCAGTTCTTC. It yields the protein CASGLRHRGPYNEQFF. The full variable domain, completed using reference TRBV5-6 and TRBJ2-1, is DAGVTQSPTHLIKTRGQQVTLRCSPKSGHDTVSWYQQALGQGPQFIFQYYEEEERQRGNFPDRFSGHQFPNYSSELNVNALLLGDSALYLCASGLRHRGPYNEQFFGPGTRLTVL.

This clonotype was seen ten or more times. The chain recombines TRBV2 with TRBJ2-1; 7 nucleotides align to TRBD1. V lost 5 bases, J lost 3 bases, and 4 bases stayed unmatched. The CDR3 runs 14 residues. CDR1 SNHLY and CDR2 FYNNEI come from the germline V gene. CDR3 DNA: TGTGCCAGCAGTCAGGGGGTGGGCTACAATGAGCAGTTCTTC. It specifies CASSQGVGYNEQFF.

This clonotype was observed at least ten times. The chain recombines TRBV2 with TRBJ1-6; D might be TRBD1 (6 bases). Trimming pared 3 bases from V and 7 bases from J, leaving 16 bases between. The CDR3 runs to 16 residues. CDR1 is SNHLY, CDR2 FYNNEI, per germline. The CDR3 bases are TGTGCCAGCAGTGATTTGGGGGGCCAGGGCAATTCACCCCTCCACTTT. This codes for CASSDLGGQGNSPLHF.

With respect to this clonotype: This may arise from a read error, as a much more abundant clone is one base away. The chain links TRBV11-2 to TRBJ2-3; D is ambiguous. Germline V CDR1 and CDR2: SGHAT, FQNNGV. V was trimmed by 2 bases and J by 10 bases, leaving 10 bases between them. This CDR3 has 12 amino acids. CDR3 bases: TGTGCCAGCAGCTTACTTTTGGGTGCGCAGTATTTT. It codes for CASSLLLGAQYF. Full variable domain (outside the CDR3, taken from reference TRBV11-2 and TRBJ2-3): EAGVAQSPRYKIIEKRQSVAFWCNPISGHATLYWYQQILGQGPKLLIQFQNNGVVDDSQLPKDRFSAERLKGVDSTLKIQPAKLEDSAVYLCASSLLLGAQYFGPGTRLTVL.

J is TRBJ2-2 and V is TRBV29-1, with 11 bases fitting TRBD1. Losses at the gene ends were 8 bases for V and 5 bases for J; bases not matched to a gene: 7. Germline assignment: CDR1 SQVTM and CDR2 ANQGSEA. CDR3 length equals 14 residues. The CDR3 loop is CSSTGQGATGELFF. DNA for the CDR3: TGCAGCTCAACCGGACAGGGGGCGACCGGGGAGCTGTTTTTT.

This clonotype was observed once. A read error may explain this, as a much larger clone is one base away. The chain has TRBV30 and TRBJ2-5, with D maybe TRBD2 (5 bases). CDR3 length: 14 amino acids. From germline, CDR1 is GTSNPN and CDR2 SVGIG (reference sequence). Trimming left V 0 bases short and J 3 bases short, with 11 bases between. CDR3 sequence (DNA): TGTGCCTGGAGTGTTACGGCAGCGGAAGAGACCCAGTACTTC. Amino acid sequence: CAWSVTAAEETQYF.

The table lists this clonotype with many counts. This chain links TRBV3-1 with TRBJ2-1, with TRBD2 identical over 8 bases. This CDR3 has 16 residues. The germline V gene encodes CDR1 LGHDT and CDR2 YNNKEL (reference sequence). J lost 9 bases, V lost 4 bases, and 14 bases had no gene match. The CDR3 region is CASSPTSGQSSSEQFF. Written as DNA, the CDR3 is TGTGCCAGCAGCCCCACTAGCGGCCAGAGCTCTAGTGAGCAGTTCTTC.

This clonotype turned up a few times. The junction and the germline gene differ at one end; a read error may be behind it. V gene TRBV19 combines with J gene TRBJ1-1; 7 bases fit TRBD1. This CDR3 has 16 amino acids. Germline CDR1 and CDR2: LNHDA and SQIVND (reference sequence). The CDR3 protein is CASRTGTATKNTEALF. CDR3 bases: TGTGCCAGTAGGACCGGGACAGCCACAAAGAACACTGAAGCTCTCTTT.

This clonotype has only a few counts. This rearrangement joins TRBV19 to TRBJ1-2; a weak D match, TRBD1 (6 bases). The CDR3 consists of 16 residues. Germline V gene sequence: CDR1 LNHDA, CDR2 SQIVND (reference sequence). V was cut by 5 bases and J by 7 bases, with 23 bases left in between. The CDR3 nucleotides read TGTGCCAGTAGTGCACCTACCTCACAGGGAATCTCTGGCTACACCTTC. Translation: CASSAPTSQGISGYTF.

This clonotype has at least ten counts. The V and J genes are TRBV28 and TRBJ2-1; D possibly uses TRBD1 or TRBD2 (9 bases each). The CDR3 covers 20 residues. Germline CDR1 MDHEN, CDR2 SYDVKM. Between the trimmed V and J ends, which lost 5 bases and 1 base, there was a span of 27 bases. The CDR3, as DNA: TGTGCCAGCAGTGGACGGTGGGGACAGGGAAGCGGGAGGTCCTACAATGAGCAGTTCTTC. It encodes CASSGRWGQGSGRSYNEQFF. Filled out from reference TRBV28 and TRBJ2-1, the complete variable domain reads DVKVTQSSRYLVKRTGEKVFLECVQDMDHENMFWYRQDPGLGLRLIYFSYDVKMKEKGDIPEGYSVSREKKERFSLILESASTNQTSMYLCASSGRWGQGSGRSYNEQFFGPGTRLTVL.

This clonotype showed up many times. The V gene is TRBV6-1, the J gene TRBJ1-6; 7 bases match TRBD1. This CDR3 has 15 amino acids. J gave up 7 bases and V 5 bases, and 8 bases lay outside the gene matches. Germline V lookup: CDR1 MNHNS, CDR2 SASEGT. In DNA, the CDR3 is TGTGCCAGCAGTTCCGTACAGGGGAACAATTCACCCCTCCACTTT. Its protein is CASSSVQGNNSPLHF.

This clonotype was seen many times. J is TRBJ1-2 and V is TRBV2; weak D call: TRBD1 (5 bases). The CDR3 has 13 amino acids. V lost 4 bases and J lost 6, with 12 bases in between. From germline, CDR1 is SNHLY and CDR2 FYNNEI. The CDR3 DNA sequence: TGTGCCAGCAGTGTCTCCAGGGTGCATGGCTACACCTTC. It encodes CASSVSRVHGYTF.

Comment on this clonotype: It is likely a read error, because the conserved phenylalanine at the end of the CDR3 is missing. The limits of the CDR3 on the DNA are not certain, so only TCRdb's listed CDR3 is given. V usage is TRBV20-1 and J usage is TRBJ2-5; the table calls TRBD2, which could not be checked here. Germline V gives CDR1 DFQATT, CDR2 SNEGSKA (reference sequence). The CDR3 is made up of 16 amino acids, end residues included. The CDR3 here is CSAPRLAGAFQETEYL.

This clonotype has at least ten counts. This chain links TRBV19 with TRBJ1-1; possible D gene TRBD1, 5 bases. CDR1 is LNHDA, CDR2 SQIVND, per germline (reference sequence). The length of the CDR3 is 13 residues. Trimming cost V 3 bases and J 4 bases, with 9 bases left between them. CDR3 loop: CASSMWGSTEAFF. The CDR3 region has the DNA TGTGCCAGTAGTATGTGGGGGAGCACTGAAGCTTTCTTT.

There are a few counts of this clonotype. The chain recombines TRBV15 with TRBJ2-3, with D perhaps given as TRBD1 or TRBD2 (5 bases each). Trimming left V 1 base short and J 4 bases short, with 18 bases between. There are 17 residues in the CDR3. Germline-derived CDR1 and CDR2 are LNHNV and YYDKDF (reference sequence). The CDR3 DNA reads as TGTGCCACCAGCAGAGGCGAGGGGCGGCCGGACTCAGATACGCAGTATTTT. Its translation: CATSRGEGRPDSDTQYF.

In this sample, this clonotype turned up many times. J is TRBJ1-2 and V is TRBV27, with D possibly being TRBD1 (5 bases). The CDR3 loop spans 13 amino acids. Per the germline V gene, CDR1 is MNHEY and CDR2 is SMNVEV (reference sequence). Trimming took 6 bases from V and 6 from J, leaving 14 bases between them. The CDR3 nucleotides are TGTGCCAGCAGCACAGACAGATCTGATGGCTACACCTTC. Translating gives CASSTDRSDGYTF.

This clonotype came up many times. The CDR3 nucleotides are TGTGCCAGCAGCTTATATGGGGGGAGGAACACTGAAGCTTTCTTT. Amino acids: CASSLYGGRNTEAFF. V gene TRBV7-3 combines with J gene TRBJ1-1; D might be TRBD1 (5 bases). Germline CDR1 reads SGHTA; CDR2 reads FQGTGA. V was trimmed by 2 bases and J by 1 base, leaving 11 bases between them. The CDR3 is 15 amino acids.

This clonotype was seen many times. The rearrangement links TRBV3-1 to TRBJ2-1; no definite D call. This CDR3 has 15 residues. Germline lookup yields CDR1 LGHDT and CDR2 YNNKEL (reference sequence). Between the trimmed V and J ends, which lost 1 base and 8 bases, there was a span of 15 bases. This chain's CDR3 is CASSQGGLTSDEQFF. The CDR3 nucleotides read TGTGCCAGCAGCCAAGGGGGATTAACATCGGATGAGCAGTTCTTC.

Comments on this clonotype: A much bigger clone sits one base away, suggesting this may be a read error. The chain recombines TRBV6-1 with TRBJ2-1, with TRBD2 matching 14 bases. Trimming at V came to 6 bases and at J to 7 bases, leaving 11 bases not matched to a gene. The CDR3 is made up of 17 amino acids. Germline loops: CDR1 MNHNS, CDR2 SASEGT. The CDR3 here is CASSRTSGRRSPNEQFF. The CDR3 DNA sequence: TGTGCCAGCAGCCGGACTAGCGGGAGGAGGTCACCTAATGAGCAGTTCTTC.

The genes are TRBV6-1 and TRBJ1-4; 9 positions match TRBD1. The trim removed 2 bases at V and 5 bases at J, leaving 6 bases unmatched. The CDR3 consists of 16 residues. CDR1 MNHNS and CDR2 SASEGT come from the germline V gene. The CDR3 bases are TGTGCCAGCAGTGAAAGGTTAGGACAGGGGAATGAAAAACTGTTTTTT. Its translation: CASSERLGQGNEKLFF.

The rearrangement joins TRBV27 to TRBJ2-7, with a possible D match to TRBD2 (6 bases). V gave up 9 bases and J gave up 3 bases, with 9 bases separating them. Germline CDR1 and CDR2: MNHEY and SMNVEV (reference sequence). The CDR3 spans 11 residues. The DNA for the CDR3 is TGTGCCAGACATAGCGGCTACGAGCAGTACTTC. Translation: CARHSGYEQYF.

At least ten counts were recorded for this clonotype. This chain joins TRBV6-1 and TRBJ2-7, with 7 positions matching TRBD2. Germline trimming cut 1 base from V and 0 bases from J; bases unmatched to any gene: 21. CDR1 and CDR2 from the germline V gene are MNHNS and SASEGT. CDR3 length: 21 amino acids. This chain's CDR3 is CASSEDHRDWGIAGSSYEQYF. The CDR3 DNA reads as TGTGCCAGCAGTGAAGATCATCGGGACTGGGGAATAGCGGGCAGCTCCTACGAGCAGTACTTC.

The chain has TRBV19 and TRBJ2-1; D is ambiguous. CDR3 length equals 11 residues. The germline V gene has CDR1 LNHDA and CDR2 SQIVND (reference sequence). V shed 2 bases and J shed 8 bases, with 4 bases lying between them. This CDR3 is CASSITHEQFF. The CDR3 DNA reads TGTGCCAGTAGTATAACCCATGAGCAGTTCTTC.